These 3 T cell receptor beta chains share one sample of origin, sequenced in a study of breast tumors, draining lymph nodes, adjacent tissues. The lymph nodes were axillary draining lymph nodes from breast cancer patients. From the multiplex PCR reads, TCRdb called clonotypes with MiXCR, one entry per CDR3 protein. Here the sample spans about 140,000 distinct CDR3 sequences, about 20% being singletons. The sample was axillary lymph node tissue. The receptors here all came from a female donor with breast cancer. Some clones in this sample may be carry-over from other donors' samples.

A note on this clonotype: A much bigger clone sits one base away, suggesting this may be a read error. The genes are TRBV19 and TRBJ2-1; 7 nucleotides match TRBD1. CDR3 length: 15 amino acids. CDR1 and CDR2 from the germline V gene are LNHDA and SQIVND (reference sequence). The CDR3 nucleotides read TGTGCCACTAGTATGAGACAGGGTATATACAATGAGCAGTTCTTC. It codes for CATSMRQGIYNEQFF.

Comment on this clonotype: This may arise from a read error, as a much more abundant clone is one base away. The chain uses TRBV6-5 and TRBJ2-3; D remains ambiguous. Germline CDR1 is MNHEY and CDR2 is SVGAGI. The CDR3 totals 14 residues. CDR3 DNA sequence: TGTGCCAGCAGTTACGCGGAAAGCACAGATGCGCAGTATTTT. Translating it yields CASSYAESTDAQYF.

This clonotype has ten or more counts. The chain recombines TRBV10-3 with TRBJ1-2; D may be TRBD1 (5 bases). The V gene lost 0 bases and the J gene lost 7 bases, with 6 bases spanning the gap. CDR3 size: 12 residues. The germline V gene has CDR1 ENHRY and CDR2 SYGVKD. The CDR3: CAISESGVGYTF. CDR3 bases: TGTGCCATCAGTGAGTCAGGGGTTGGCTACACCTTC.